A selection of T cell receptor beta chains follows, all from one sample in a study of post-analysis software for immune sequencing data. A single record per CDR3 protein comes from TCRdb applying MiXCR to the PCR reads. This repertoire shows about 160,000 distinct CDR3 sequences, approximately 35% found once; its top ten account for 25% to 35%. Sequences were derived from blood, sampled after autologous hematopoietic stem cell transplantation. Receptor source: a girl under 18 with multiple sclerosis. Each CDR3 is given with its conserved first and last residue. A D gene is named only where the DNA matches it firmly. Clone sizes are given selectively: once, few, many, or a class where the clone is expanded.

>-|TRBV12-3/TRBV12-4|TRBJ2-5|-
CASSLGGFRGETQYF
TGTGCCAGCAGTTTAGGGGGATTCAGGGGAGAGACCCAGTACTTC
>TRBD2|TRBV7-9|TRBJ2-3|few
CASSPQGLAGVRGEATQYF
TGTGCCAGCAGCCCCCAGGGACTAGCGGGAGTCCGTGGGGAAGCTACGCAGTATTTT
>-|TRBV20-1|TRBJ2-7|-
CSARALEGLHLEQYF
TGCAGTGCTAGGGCATTAGAGGGGCTCCACCTAGAGCAGTACTTC
>TRBD1|TRBV4-2|TRBJ1-1|few
CASSQTGDEAFF
TGTGCCAGCAGCCAAACAGGGGATGAAGCTTTCTTT
>-|TRBV12-3/TRBV12-4|TRBJ1-2|-
CASRATSSYGYTF
TGTGCCAGCAGGGCGACTTCAAGCTATGGCTACACCTTC
>-|TRBV7-2|TRBJ1-3|-
CASSLSAANSGNTIYF
TGTGCCAGCAGCTTAAGTGCGGCCAACTCTGGAAACACCATATATTTT
>TRBD2|TRBV6-5|TRBJ2-1|few
CASSYSLAGVGNEQFF
TGTGCCAGCAGTTACTCTCTAGCGGGAGTCGGGAATGAGCAGTTCTTC
>TRBD1|TRBV20-1|TRBJ2-7|-
CSTEGRGREGEQNYEQYF
TGCAGTACTGAGGGCAGGGGGCGTGAGGGGGAGCAGAACTACGAGCAGTACTTC
>-|TRBV7-2|TRBJ2-1|-
CASSLVRLASEQFF
TGTGCCAGCAGCTTAGTCCGGCTAGCCAGTGAGCAGTTCTTC
>TRBD1|TRBV28|TRBJ2-7|few
CASSGTALYYEQYF
TGTGCCAGCAGCGGGACAGCGTTATACTACGAGCAGTACTTC
>-|TRBV7-2|TRBJ2-5|-
CASSYGAGQYF
TGTGCCAGCAGCTACGGGGCCGGCCAGTACTTC
>-|TRBV9|TRBJ2-2|-
CASSPPRRGGTGERFF
TGTGCCAGCAGCCCCCCCCGACGGGGCGGGACCGGGGAGCGGTTTTTT
>-|TRBV20-1|TRBJ2-7|-
CSASEHRASRNYEQYF
TGCAGTGCTAGTGAACACAGGGCCTCTCGTAACTACGAGCAGTACTTC
>-|TRBV28|TRBJ1-2|-
CASSLSPWFAAGVSGYTF
TGTGCCAGCAGTTTATCACCCTGGTTCGCCGCCGGCGTTAGTGGCTACACCTTC
>TRBD1|TRBV20-1|TRBJ2-7|-
CSARDGTGGKGQSYEQYF
TGCAGTGCTAGAGACGGGACAGGGGGCAAAGGACAATCCTACGAGCAGTACTTC
>-|TRBV7-2|TRBJ2-1|few
CASRSWVGEQFF
TGTGCCAGCAGATCGTGGGTGGGGGAGCAGTTCTTC
>-|TRBV2|TRBJ2-5|-
CASIGNEQYF
TGTGCCAGCATAGGCAATGAGCAGTACTTC
>TRBD1|TRBV29-1|TRBJ2-5|-
CSVGTGPNLETQYF
TGCAGCGTCGGGACAGGGCCGAACCTAGAGACCCAGTACTTC
>TRBD1|TRBV7-2|TRBJ2-5|few
CASSFWTGKETQYF
TGTGCCAGCAGCTTCTGGACAGGGAAAGAGACCCAGTACTTC
>-|TRBV20-1|TRBJ2-3|few
CSARVGGSDTQYF
TGCAGTGCTAGAGTCGGAGGGTCTGATACGCAGTATTTT
>-|TRBV19|TRBJ1-2|many
CASSIETPTDGYTF
TGTGCCAGTAGTATAGAAACCCCAACGGATGGCTACACCTTC
>-|TRBV12-3/TRBV12-4|TRBJ2-7|once
CASSTLGGRGLYF
TGTGCCAGCAGCACCCTTGGGGGTAGGGGCTTGTACTTC
>-|TRBV20-1|TRBJ2-7|-
CSAGRSGLTYEQYF
TGCAGTGCTGGACGGTCCGGACTTACTTACGAGCAGTACTTC
>-|TRBV7-2|TRBJ2-4|once
CASSPTLNIQYF
TGTGCCAGCAGCCCGACCCTAAACATTCAGTACTTC
>-|TRBV20-1|TRBJ2-1|-
CSAPRGYEQFF
TGCAGTGCTCCTCGGGGGTATGAGCAGTTCTTC
>-|TRBV20-1|TRBJ1-5|few
CSARAGYQPQHF
TGCAGTGCTAGAGCAGGGTATCAGCCCCAGCATTTT
>TRBD1|TRBV20-1|TRBJ1-2|-
CSAPDLRTGMGYTF
TGCAGTGCTCCCGACCTTCGGACAGGGATGGGCTACACCTTC
>-|TRBV6-5|TRBJ2-5|-
CASSSTGSQETQYF
TGTGCCAGCAGTTCCACAGGGTCCCAAGAGACCCAGTACTTC
>-|TRBV5-1|TRBJ2-7|-
CASSLYSISYEQYF
TGCGCCAGCAGCTTGTACAGTATCTCCTACGAGCAGTACTTC
>-|TRBV11-3|TRBJ1-2|-
CASSLDPSRDHYGYTF
TGTGCCAGCAGCTTAGATCCGAGCAGGGATCACTATGGCTACACCTTC
>-|TRBV12-3/TRBV12-4|TRBJ2-1|-
CAIGTGVEQFF
TGTGCCATCGGGACTGGCGTTGAGCAGTTCTTC
>-|TRBV4-3|TRBJ2-1|few
CASSQDRGAYNEQFF
TGCGCCAGCAGCCAAGATCGTGGGGCCTACAATGAGCAGTTCTTC
>TRBD1|TRBV7-3|TRBJ2-3|-
CASSLRGGTGGTDTQYF
TGTGCCAGCAGCTTAAGAGGCGGGACAGGGGGCACAGATACGCAGTATTTT
>TRBD2|TRBV4-1|TRBJ2-1|-
CASSQEGSDRLAGSNEQFF
TGCGCCAGCAGCCAAGAAGGTAGTGATAGACTAGCGGGGAGCAATGAGCAGTTCTTC
>-|TRBV6-5|TRBJ1-2|-
CASSYSKVAGKFYGYTF
TGTGCCAGCAGTTACTCGAAAGTGGCAGGGAAGTTTTATGGCTACACCTTC
>-|TRBV7-8|TRBJ1-2|few
CASSLGGGARGYTF
TGTGCCAGCAGCTTAGGTGGGGGCGCGCGAGGCTACACCTTC
>TRBD2|TRBV7-8|TRBJ2-7|once
CASSLAGRDEQYF
TGTGCCAGCAGCTTAGCGGGGAGGGACGAGCAGTACTTC
>TRBD2|TRBV5-1|TRBJ2-7|-
CASSLLGGRGYEQYF
TGCGCCAGCAGCTTGTTAGGCGGGAGAGGTTACGAGCAGTACTTC
>-|TRBV15|TRBJ2-1|-
CATRKSSWFYNEQFF
TGTGCCACCCGTAAGTCTAGTTGGTTCTACAATGAGCAGTTCTTC
>-|TRBV29-1|TRBJ1-1|few
CSALGEGNTEAFF
TGCAGCGCCCTCGGGGAGGGGAACACTGAAGCTTTCTTT
>-|TRBV29-1|TRBJ1-1|few
CSGKQGVTEAFF
TGCAGCGGGAAGCAGGGAGTCACTGAAGCTTTCTTT
>-|TRBV7-2|TRBJ2-3|-
CASSLALGQYF
TGTGCCAGCAGCTTAGCTCTCGGGCAGTATTTT
>TRBD2|TRBV6-9|TRBJ2-5|-
CASEKGLAVQETQYF
TGTGCCAGCGAAAAAGGACTAGCGGTACAAGAGACCCAGTACTTC
>-|TRBV20-1|TRBJ1-5|once
CSALARTGSEGSQPQHF
TGCAGTGCTCTAGCCAGAACAGGGTCGGAAGGAAGTCAGCCCCAGCATTTT
>-|TRBV7-9|TRBJ1-2|few
CASSLERDYGYTF
TGTGCCAGCAGCTTAGAACGGGATTATGGCTACACCTTC
>TRBD2|TRBV18|TRBJ2-7|few
CASSPPSGRLDEQYF
TGTGCCAGCTCACCACCTAGCGGGAGGTTGGACGAGCAGTACTTC
>-|TRBV12-3/TRBV12-4|TRBJ1-1|-
CASSHRQRAFF
TGTGCCAGCAGTCATAGACAGAGGGCTTTCTTT
>-|TRBV19|TRBJ2-4|-
CASRSGSEGAKNIQYF
TGTGCCAGTAGATCCGGGTCGGAGGGAGCCAAAAACATTCAGTACTTC
>-|TRBV24-1|TRBJ2-1|once
CATSDDNEQFF
TGTGCCACCAGTGATGATAATGAGCAGTTCTTC